Following are 2 T cell receptor beta chains from one sample sequenced in a study of beta chain features in type 1 diabetes (dated by TCRdb to the late 2010s). Library preparation was by the immunoSEQ multiplex PCR assay. All of the isolated RNA was reverse transcribed with the High Capacity cDNA Reverse Transcription Kit, so expressed TCRB transcripts were sequenced. What TCRdb holds here is the immuneACCESS table cut down to in-frame rearrangements. Part of the clones is not present; checked against another copy, under half of the missing clones reflect an unresolved V gene, and the others are unexplained. The sample table contains roughly 170,000 clones; only one count was recorded for about an eighth of them. The ten largest account for about 0.59% of the sample. The sequencing sample was made of central memory CD4+ T cells from blood. The origin of the receptors is a woman between 18 and 29 years old in good health.

About this clone itself: Within the sample, other DNA sequences also encode this same CDR3. V gene TRBV7-9 combines with J gene TRBJ2-7, with a tentative D call TRBD1 (6 bases). V lost 6 bases, J lost 3 bases, and 9 bases lay in between. The CDR3 runs to 12 residues. Germline V gives CDR1 SEHNR, CDR2 FQNEAQ (reference sequence). CDR3 DNA sequence: TGTGCCAGCAGTTTACAGGGCTACGAGCAGTACTTC. It translates to CASSLQGYEQYF.

This clone has just a few counts. This chain uses TRBV18 with TRBJ2-5; 8 nucleotides agree with TRBD2. V was pared by 2 bases and J by 5 bases, with 7 bases of the junction left unmatched. The CDR3 totals 15 residues. Germline V gives CDR1 KGHSH, CDR2 LQKENI. The CDR3 is CASSPGLAGLETQYF. CDR3 nucleotide sequence: TGTGCCAGCTCACCAGGCCTAGCGGGTTTGGAGACCCAGTACTTC.